Below, 11 T cell receptor beta chains from the same sample are listed, as sequenced in a study of blood T cell repertoires in COVID-19. Libraries were prepared by immunoSEQ multiplex PCR; TCRdb keeps only in-frame clonotypes and omits some of them. Seen here are around 250,000 clones, approximately 91% observed once, and the top ten hold 1.2%. Specimen: PBMCs or T cells enriched from blood (not recorded which). Source of these receptors: a human donor in a cohort exposed to, infected with or recovered from COVID-19 (not recorded which). The donor label of this sample is uncertain.

The CDR3 coding sequence is TGTGCCAGCAGTTTAGGGCATGGCTACACCTTC. Translating it yields CASSLGHGYTF. The chain has TRBV12-3 or TRBV12-4 and TRBJ1-2; D is uncertain. The CDR3 has 11 amino acids. The V and J ends lost 1 base and 6 bases respectively, with 3 bases between them.

The chain couples TRBV4-2 to TRBJ1-5; D gene uncertain. The CDR3 runs 15 residues. CDR1 is LGHNA and CDR2 is YNFKEQ in the germline V gene. V was pared by 0 bases and J by 5 bases, with 11 bases between. The CDR3 DNA reads as TGTGCCAGCAGCCAAGATTCCCGGGAGGATCAGCCCCAGCATTTT. Translated, it gives CASSQDSREDQPQHF.

The V call is TRBV4-1, the J call TRBJ1-5, with D possibly matching TRBD1 (6 bases). V gave up 5 bases and J gave up 1 base, with 12 bases separating them. The CDR3 is made up of 15 amino acids. CDR1 and CDR2 from the germline V gene are MGHRA and YSYEKL. CDR3 coding DNA: TGCGCCAGCAGCGGAGCCCAGGGGAGCAATCAGCCCCAGCATTTT. This encodes CASSGAQGSNQPQHF.

The genes are TRBV12-3 or TRBV12-4 and TRBJ1-2, with a tentative D call TRBD1 (5 bases). The CDR3 has 13 amino acids. Trimming pared 3 bases from V and 2 bases from J, leaving 7 bases between. In DNA form, the CDR3 reads TGTGCCAGCAGTTTGGGGGGGAACTATGGCTACACCTTC. This gives the protein CASSLGGNYGYTF.

This rearrangement joins TRBV5-1 to TRBJ2-7; 7 bases match TRBD2. The germline CDR1 and CDR2 sequences are SGHRS and YFSETQ. CDR3 size: 14 residues. V lost 1 base and J lost 2; bases outside the gene matches: 3. This CDR3 reads CASSLMAGAYEQYF. CDR3 nucleotide sequence: TGCGCCAGCAGCTTGATGGCGGGGGCCTACGAGCAGTACTTC. Supplemented by reference TRBV5-1 and TRBJ2-7, the full variable domain reads KAGVTQTPRYLIKTRGQQVTLSCSPISGHRSVSWYQQTPGQGLQFLFEYFSETQRNKGNFPGRFSGRQFSNSRSEMNVSTLELGDSALYLCASSLMAGAYEQYFGPGTRLTVT.

Here the CDR3 reads CASSVSGQSNQPQHF. CDR3 DNA sequence: TGTGCCAGCAGCGTCTCGGGACAGAGCAATCAGCCCCAGCATTTT. The chain recombines TRBV9 with TRBJ1-5; 7 nucleotides agree with TRBD1. V gave up 2 bases and J gave up 1 base; unmatched junction bases: 3. The CDR3 spans 15 residues. Per germline, CDR1 SGDLS and CDR2 YYNGEE.

The rearrangement joins TRBV29-1 to TRBJ2-3, with 8 nucleotides matching TRBD2. J gave up 5 bases and V 7 bases, and 8 bases lay outside the gene matches. This CDR3 has 13 amino acids. The germline V gene has CDR1 SQVTM and CDR2 ANQGSEA. The CDR3 DNA reads TGCAGCGGGTTGCGGGGGGTGAAAGATACGCAGTATTTT. Encoded protein: CSGLRGVKDTQYF.

The rearrangement joins TRBV4-3 to TRBJ1-1; no reliable D call. Germline V CDR1 and CDR2: LGHNA, YSLEER. This CDR3 region has 12 residues. V was clipped by 0 bases and J by 4 bases, with 3 bases between them. CDR3 nucleotides: TGCGCCAGCAGCCAAGATAGCACTGAAGCTTTCTTT. It codes for CASSQDSTEAFF.

V and J are TRBV19 and TRBJ2-7; D perhaps matches TRBD1 (6 bases). Trimming pared 8 bases from V and 2 bases from J, leaving 10 bases between. This CDR3 contains 12 residues. Germline CDR1 reads LNHDA; CDR2 reads SQIVND (reference sequence). The CDR3 loop reads CASSGVAYEQYF. CDR3 nucleotide sequence: TGTGCCAGTTCAGGGGTCGCCTACGAGCAGTACTTC.

The chain joins TRBV7-8 to TRBJ1-5; maybe TRBD1 (6 bases). Germline CDR1 and CDR2: SGHVS and FQNEAQ. V was clipped by 1 base and J by 7 bases, with 14 bases between them. This CDR3 comprises 15 residues. DNA for the CDR3: TGTGCCAGCAGCTTAGGGACCATTACAGGGCAGCCCCAGCATTTT. This translates into CASSLGTITGQPQHF.

V and J are TRBV9 and TRBJ2-3, with D perhaps TRBD1 (6 bases). The CDR3 has 16 amino acids. Between the trimmed V and J ends, which lost 2 bases and 3 bases, there was a span of 16 bases. Germline V gives CDR1 SGDLS, CDR2 YYNGEE. The CDR3 region is CASSVRPGVRTDTQYF. The CDR3 nucleotides are TGTGCCAGCAGCGTGCGTCCAGGGGTTCGAACAGATACGCAGTATTTT. Combining the CDR3 with reference TRBV9 and TRBJ2-3 gives the whole variable domain DSGVTQTPKHLITATGQRVTLRCSPRSGDLSVYWYQQSLDQGLQFLIQYYNGEERAKGNILERFSAQQFPDLHSELNLSSLELGDSALYFCASSVRPGVRTDTQYFGPGTRLTVL.